A selection of T cell receptor beta chains follows, all from one sample in a study of T cells after yellow fever vaccination. TCRdb re-analysed the 5' RACE reads in MiXCR, keeping a single row per CDR3 protein. The sample shows fewer than 450,000 distinct CDR3 sequences, 11% of them seen only once. The starting material was PBMCs, obtained on the day of the first yellow fever vaccination. These receptors were taken from a man aged 18 to 29 who received the YFV17D yellow fever vaccine. The CDR3 runs from the conserved cysteine through the conserved F or W. Each record gives: J gene, V gene, clone size, D gene, CDR3 DNA, CDR3 protein. A D gene is named only where the DNA matches it firmly. For some rows the clone size is stated as once, few or many, or as a class when expanded; others skip it.

TRBJ1-1 TRBV5-1 many NA TGCGCCAGCAGCCTTGCCAGGGGCGGGGACACTGAAGCTTTCTTT CASSLARGGDTEAFF
TRBJ2-3 TRBV5-4 few NA TGTGCCAGCACTCAAAGGGAAGTGGATACGCAGTATTTT CASTQREVDTQYF
TRBJ1-1 TRBV29-1 few NA TGCAGCGTTGAAGGGGGCGGGAACACTGAAGCTTTCTTT CSVEGGGNTEAFF
TRBJ2-2 TRBV5-1 NA NA TGCGCCAGCATCAGGGACACCGGGGAGCTGTTTTTT CASIRDTGELFF
TRBJ2-3 TRBV5-5 NA TRBD2 TGTGCCAGCAGCCGACTAGCGGGAAACACAGATACGCAGTATTTT CASSRLAGNTDTQYF
TRBJ1-2 TRBV19 few NA TGTGCCAGCCGTCGCGTGAGTACAGGACCCAACTATGGCTACACCTTC CASRRVSTGPNYGYTF
TRBJ2-1 TRBV5-6 NA NA TGTGCCAGCAGCTTGGAGGGGGTTTCGGGCAATGAGCAGTTCTTC CASSLEGVSGNEQFF
TRBJ1-2 TRBV7-8 NA NA TGTGCCAGCAGGGAGGGGGCTAACTATGGCTACACCTTC CASREGANYGYTF
TRBJ2-5 TRBV20-1 NA TRBD1 TGCAGTGCCATTGACAGGGGGCAAGAGACCCAGTACTTC CSAIDRGQETQYF
TRBJ1-1 TRBV29-1 few NA TGCAGCGTTGCAGGGGAGAACACTGAAGCTTTCTTT CSVAGENTEAFF
TRBJ2-6 TRBV5-1 few TRBD1 TGCGCCAGCAGCCGTGGGACAGTTACTGGGGCCAACGTCCTGACTTTC CASSRGTVTGANVLTF
TRBJ1-1 TRBV7-9 many TRBD1 TGTGCCAGCAGCAATCTGGACAGGGGGCCCACTGAAGCTTTCTTT CASSNLDRGPTEAFF
TRBJ2-1 TRBV14 few NA TGTGCCAGCGGGTGGGACAATGAGCAGTTCTTC CASGWDNEQFF
TRBJ1-1 TRBV3-1 few NA TGTGCCAGCAGCCCGAGTGAGGCTAACACTGAAGCTTTCTTT CASSPSEANTEAFF
TRBJ2-3 TRBV6-5 NA NA TGTGCCAGCAGTTACTCCCCTAGATCCACAGATACGCAGTATTTT CASSYSPRSTDTQYF
TRBJ2-7 TRBV7-2 few NA TGTGCCAGCAGCTTAGATGGTGTCCCCATCTACGAGCAGTACTTC CASSLDGVPIYEQYF
TRBJ1-5 TRBV20-1 many NA TGCAGTGCTAGAGACCTACGAGGGATCGCGGTTGATCAGCCCCAGCATTTT CSARDLRGIAVDQPQHF
TRBJ2-5 TRBV7-6 NA TRBD2 TGTGCCAGCAGCCTAAGACTAGCCCAGACCCAGTACTTC CASSLRLAQTQYF
TRBJ1-2 TRBV28 NA TRBD1 TGTGCCAGCAAGACGACAGGGTCAGAGACCTTATATGGCTACACCTTC CASKTTGSETLYGYTF
TRBJ2-2 TRBV7-2 NA NA TGTGCCAGCAGCAACCGTAACACCGGGGAGCTGTTTTTT CASSNRNTGELFF
TRBJ1-5 TRBV7-9 NA TRBD1 TGTGCCAGCAGCGTCGGACAGGGCGTACAGCCCCAGCATTTT CASSVGQGVQPQHF
TRBJ2-5 TRBV9 once TRBD2 TGTGCCAGCAGCGCCGCTAGCGGTACCCAAGAGACCCAGTACTTC CASSAASGTQETQYF
TRBJ2-3 TRBV5-1 NA TRBD2 TGCGCCAGCAGCTTGGTCTCAGCGGGGGGCACAGATACGCAGTATTTT CASSLVSAGGTDTQYF
TRBJ1-6 TRBV15 few NA TGTGCCACCAGCAGAGATGTGTCGGGGGGAAGTTCACCCCTCCACTTT CATSRDVSGGSSPLHF
TRBJ2-5 TRBV4-2 many NA TGTGCCAGCAGCCAAGCAGGTGGTCCAGGTTCGGGAGAGACCCAGTACTTC CASSQAGGPGSGETQYF
TRBJ2-3 TRBV7-3 NA TRBD2 TGTGCCAGCAGCTTACTGACTAGCGGGTGGGAAGATACGCAGTATTTT CASSLLTSGWEDTQYF
TRBJ1-3 TRBV7-2 many NA TGTGCCAGCAGCTTCGTGGCGGGCTTATCTGGAAACACCATATATTTT CASSFVAGLSGNTIYF
TRBJ2-2 TRBV7-2 NA NA TGTGCCAGCATTGGCATGGCGAACACCGGGGAGCTGTTTTTT CASIGMANTGELFF
TRBJ2-5 TRBV5-1 NA TRBD2 TGCGCCAGCAGCCGGGACGGGAGGCAAGAGACCCAGTACTTC CASSRDGRQETQYF
TRBJ2-5 TRBV6-1 many NA TGTGCCAGCAGCTCCGCCGGGCCCGGATACTGGGAGACCCAGTACTTC CASSSAGPGYWETQYF
TRBJ2-5 TRBV7-7 many TRBD2 TGTGCCAGCAGCTTAGGGGGGGGGACCCAGTACTTC CASSLGGGTQYF
TRBJ2-1 TRBV20-1 few NA TGCAGTGCTCGACACCCCACCCCGATCAAGTCCTACAATGAGCAGTTCTTC CSARHPTPIKSYNEQFF
TRBJ2-5 TRBV20-1 few TRBD2 TGCAGTGCTAGAGATATCCGCAGCGGGGGGATCCAAGAGACCCAGTACTTC CSARDIRSGGIQETQYF
TRBJ1-5 TRBV20-1 many NA TGCAGTGCTAGAGAGTCAGGGAATCAGCCCCAGCATTTT CSARESGNQPQHF
TRBJ1-5 TRBV6-1 few NA TGTGCCAGCAGCCAAATCTCCGGGGACTATAGCAATCAGCCCCAGCATTTT CASSQISGDYSNQPQHF
TRBJ2-3 TRBV28 few NA TGTGCCAGCAGCCCAGATGGACGGGGGGCTCGGTTCACAGATACGCAGTATTTT CASSPDGRGARFTDTQYF
TRBJ1-4 TRBV10-2 NA NA TGCGCCAGCAGCTCAGTCCAGTATAATGAAAAACTGTTTTTT CASSSVQYNEKLFF
TRBJ2-2 TRBV7-2 NA TRBD2 TGTGCCAGCAGCTCGCCTAGCGGTGCGAACACCGGGGAGCTGTTTTTT CASSSPSGANTGELFF
TRBJ2-5 TRBV29-1 many NA TGCAGCGTTGAAGCCCGGAGGGAGACCCAGTACTTC CSVEARRETQYF
TRBJ2-3 TRBV5-1 few TRBD1 TGCGCCAGCAGCAACAGGACAGGGAGCCCAGATACGCAGTATTTT CASSNRTGSPDTQYF
TRBJ1-4 TRBV12-3/TRBV12-4 NA NA TGTGCCAGCAACCTGGGAGGGCTTAATGAAAAACTGTTTTTT CASNLGGLNEKLFF
TRBJ1-6 TRBV6-2/TRBV6-3 NA NA TGTGCCAGCGCAAAGGACGATTCCGCCTTGGCCCTCCACTTT CASAKDDSALALHF
TRBJ2-1 TRBV3-1 NA NA TGTGCCAGCAGCCAAGGACAGTCCGGTCGTGAGCAGTTCTTC CASSQGQSGREQFF
TRBJ2-5 TRBV11-3 many NA TGTGCCAGCAGCTTAGGGGGCCCTCAAGAGACCCAGTACTTC CASSLGGPQETQYF
TRBJ2-1 TRBV20-1 NA NA TGCAGTGCTAGAGATGGTTCGTCTGAGCAGTTCTTC CSARDGSSEQFF
TRBJ2-1 TRBV5-8 few NA TGTGCCAGCAGTTTCCTCCAGGTTTACAATGAGCAGTTCTTC CASSFLQVYNEQFF
TRBJ2-3 TRBV11-1 few NA TGTGCCAGCAGCTCAACTGTAAGCACAGATACGCAGTATTTT CASSSTVSTDTQYF
TRBJ2-5 TRBV5-1 NA TRBD1 TGCGCCAGCAGCTTACGAAGGACAGGGAACCAAGAGACCCAGTACTTC CASSLRRTGNQETQYF
TRBJ2-3 TRBV5-1 few TRBD2 TGCGCCAGCAGCGAAAGACTAGCGGGGGGGCCCGATACGCAGTATTTT CASSERLAGGPDTQYF
TRBJ2-4 TRBV19 once NA TGTGCCAGTACCCCCCTAGGGGGGCTAGATCGGGGCATTCAGTACTTC CASTPLGGLDRGIQYF
TRBJ2-5 TRBV6-1 NA NA TGTGCCAGCAGAGTGCAGGGGGGAGAGACCCAGTACTTC CASRVQGGETQYF
TRBJ1-1 TRBV7-2 NA NA TGTGCCACCTTACCCCGCAACACGGGACACACTGAAGCTTTCTTT CATLPRNTGHTEAFF
TRBJ2-7 TRBV7-8 many NA TGTGCCAGCAGCTTAGGGGTGTACGAGCAGTACTTC CASSLGVYEQYF